These 25 T cell receptor beta chains were sequenced from one sample in a study of OX40 agonist ivuxolimab in advanced cancers. Clones were read by immunoSEQ multiplex PCR, and TCRdb kept only the in-frame ones, dropping some. In the table there are some 97,000 clones, 90% of which are singletons. The starting material was CD4+ or CD8+ T cells sorted from blood, obtained in a trial of the OX40 agonist ivuxolimab. These receptors all come from an adult with an advanced solid tumor such as melanoma, head and neck, liver or kidney cancer.

The V gene is TRBV19, the J gene TRBJ1-4, with a tentative D call TRBD1 (5 bases). The CDR3 totals 15 residues. V lost 6 bases and J lost 2, with 13 bases in between. Germline loops: CDR1 LNHDA, CDR2 SQIVND (reference sequence). The CDR3 DNA is TGTGCCAGTAGACCCCAGGGAAGGACTAATGAAAAACTGTTTTTT. Its translation is CASRPQGRTNEKLFF.

The chain uses TRBV11-3 and TRBJ2-1, with 9 bases lining up with TRBD2. Germline trimming cut 1 base from V and 14 bases from J; bases unmatched to any gene: 6. The CDR3 runs to 13 residues. Germline V CDR1 and CDR2: SGHNT, YENEEA. In nucleotides, the CDR3 is TGTGCCAGCAGCTTAGCTAGCGGGATGAAGGAGTTCTTC. Amino acids: CASSLASGMKEFF.

V gene TRBV5-1 combines with J gene TRBJ1-1; D gene ambiguous. Germline V gives CDR1 SGHRS, CDR2 YFSETQ. CDR3 length equals 12 residues. V lost 4 bases to trimming and J lost 5 bases, with 9 bases between them. The CDR3 sequence: CASSLQGTEAFF. CDR3 nucleotides: TGCGCCAGCAGCCTTCAAGGGACTGAAGCTTTCTTT. Together with reference TRBV5-1 and TRBJ1-1, the CDR3 gives the full variable domain: KAGVTQTPRYLIKTRGQQVTLSCSPISGHRSVSWYQQTPGQGLQFLFEYFSETQRNKGNFPGRFSGRQFSNSRSEMNVSTLELGDSALYLCASSLQGTEAFFGQGTRLTVV.

This chain connects TRBV5-4 to TRBJ2-3; 7 nucleotides match TRBD2. CDR1 is SGHNT, CDR2 YYREEE, per germline (reference sequence). This CDR3 comprises 15 residues. With V trimmed by 0 bases and J by 3 bases, 4 bases remained unmatched. The CDR3 region has the DNA TGTGCCAGCAGCTTGGAAGCGGGGAATACAGATACGCAGTATTTT. This codes for CASSLEAGNTDTQYF. Filled out from reference TRBV5-4 and TRBJ2-3, the complete variable domain reads ETGVTQSPTHLIKTRGQQVTLRCSSQSGHNTVSWYQQALGQGPQFIFQYYREEENGRGNFPPRFSGLQFPNYSSELNVNALELDDSALYLCASSLEAGNTDTQYFGPGTRLTVL.

This CDR3 is CASRDLSYEQYF. The CDR3 DNA reads as TGTGCCAGCCGGGACCTCTCCTACGAGCAGTACTTC. The V call is TRBV6-1, the J call TRBJ2-7; the D call may be TRBD1 or TRBD2 (5 bases each). Germline values: CDR1 MNHNS, CDR2 SASEGT. The CDR3 consists of 12 residues. Trimming shortened V by 8 bases and J by 0 bases, and 8 bases separated the two germline ends.

This chain links TRBV6-5 with TRBJ1-2; 9 nucleotides align to TRBD1. Germline values: CDR1 MNHEY, CDR2 SVGAGI. The CDR3 covers 13 residues. Germline trimming cut 3 bases from V and 8 bases from J; bases unmatched to any gene: 4. The CDR3, as DNA: TGTGCCAGCAGTTATGGGGGACAGGGCGGCTACACCTTC. It codes for CASSYGGQGGYTF.

The chain uses TRBV28 and TRBJ1-2; a possible D gene is TRBD1 (5 bases). The CDR3 is made up of 14 amino acids. Trimming removed 5 bases from V and 4 bases from J, with 14 bases in between. CDR1 is MDHEN and CDR2 is SYDVKM in the germline V gene. The CDR3, as DNA: TGTGCCAGCAGTCCTCTAAGGGGTGCCTATGGCTACACCTTC. Encoded protein: CASSPLRGAYGYTF.

This clone was seen only once. Additional DNA sequences in this sample encode the identical CDR3. The chain carries TRBV30 and TRBJ2-5; TRBD1 matches 12 bases. J was trimmed by 4 bases and V by 5 bases; bases with no gene match: 8. CDR3 size: 15 residues. Germline CDR1 is GTSNPN and CDR2 is SVGIG (reference sequence). The CDR3, as DNA: TGTGCCTGGCGGGGGGGACAGGGGGCTGGAGAGACCCAGTACTTC. As protein: CAWRGGQGAGETQYF.

The chain uses TRBV27 and TRBJ1-5, with 7 bases lining up with TRBD1. Unmatched junction bases numbered 8, after V lost 3 bases and J lost 3 bases. Germline-derived CDR1 and CDR2 are MNHEY and SMNVEV (reference sequence). The CDR3 totals 16 residues. CDR3 sequence: CASSFVRGTVNQPQHF. The CDR3 DNA follows: TGTGCCAGCAGTTTTGTGCGAGGGACAGTCAATCAGCCCCAGCATTTT.

This rearrangement joins TRBV12-5 to TRBJ2-7; 11 bases map to TRBD1. Germline V gives CDR1 LGHNT, CDR2 FRNRAP. V shed 7 bases and J 0 bases; nucleotides not matched to a gene: 5. CDR3 size: 15 residues. The chain's CDR3 is CASAWGTGGSYEQYF. The CDR3 DNA follows: TGTGCTAGTGCTTGGGGGACAGGGGGCTCCTACGAGCAGTACTTC.

The V gene is TRBV11-2, the J gene TRBJ1-1; no definite D call. The V gene lost 3 bases and the J gene lost 0 bases, with 5 bases spanning the gap. The CDR3 consists of 13 residues. In germline, CDR1 is SGHAT, CDR2 FQNNGV. CDR3 sequence: CASSLDLNTEAFF. CDR3 DNA: TGTGCCAGCAGCTTGGATTTGAACACTGAAGCTTTCTTT.

This chain connects TRBV6-6 to TRBJ1-2; 8 bases are a match to TRBD1. V gave up 8 bases and J gave up 1 base; unmatched junction bases: 9. The CDR3 consists of 15 residues. CDR1 MNHNY and CDR2 SVGAGI come from the germline V gene (reference sequence). In DNA form, the CDR3 reads TGTGCCAGCGTCAGGGGGCTCCTTGATAACTATGGCTACACCTTC. Protein product: CASVRGLLDNYGYTF.

The chain has TRBV18 and TRBJ1-1; TRBD1 matches at 7 bases. V dropped 2 bases and J dropped 1; count of bases not matched to a gene: 7. The length of the CDR3 is 16 residues. The germline gives CDR1 KGHSH, CDR2 LQKENI. CDR3 sequence: CASSPLRQGTNTEAFF. CDR3 bases: TGTGCCAGCTCACCATTACGACAGGGAACGAACACTGAAGCTTTCTTT. The full variable domain, in which reference TRBV18 and TRBJ1-1 provide the parts outside the CDR3, is NAGVMQNPRHLVRRRGQEARLRCSPMKGHSHVYWYRQLPEEGLKFMVYLQKENIIDESGMPKERFSAEFPKEGPSILRIQQVVRGDSAAYFCASSPLRQGTNTEAFFGQGTRLTVV.

This clone came up once. The chain couples TRBV29-1 to TRBJ1-1, with no clear D. From germline, CDR1 is SQVTM and CDR2 ANQGSEA. The CDR3 loop spans 10 amino acids. V was pared by 6 bases and J by 11 bases, with 13 bases between. CDR3 DNA: TGCAGCGTCCACGAACTTAGGGCTTTCTTT. Translating it yields CSVHELRAFF.

The chain recombines TRBV5-6 with TRBJ1-2, with TRBD1 matching 8 bases. There are 16 residues in the CDR3. Per germline, CDR1 SGHDT and CDR2 YYEEEE. With 0 bases clipped from V and 2 bases from J, the junction kept 6 bases outside the gene matches. CDR3 sequence (DNA): TGTGCCAGCAGCTTGGACCCGGGACAGGTCAACTATGGCTACACCTTC. This codes for CASSLDPGQVNYGYTF. Together with reference TRBV5-6 and TRBJ1-2, the CDR3 gives the full variable domain: DAGVTQSPTHLIKTRGQQVTLRCSPKSGHDTVSWYQQALGQGPQFIFQYYEEEERQRGNFPDRFSGHQFPNYSSELNVNALLLGDSALYLCASSLDPGQVNYGYTFGSGTRLTVV.

The chain uses TRBV28 and TRBJ2-7; D might be TRBD2 (7 bases). CDR1 is MDHEN, CDR2 SYDVKM, per germline. Trimming pared 7 bases from V and 4 bases from J, leaving 17 bases between. The CDR3 runs to 14 residues. This CDR3 reads CASTSGGQGYEQYF. The CDR3 region has the DNA TGTGCCAGCACGTCGGGGGGCCAGGGGTACGAGCAGTACTTC.

The chain combines TRBV5-4 with TRBJ2-3; D unresolved. Germline V gene sequence: CDR1 SGHNT, CDR2 YYREEE (reference sequence). The CDR3 consists of 15 residues. Trimming took 0 bases from V and 0 from J, leaving 8 bases between them. For the CDR3, the DNA is TGTGCCAGCAGCTTGGCTCTCAGTAGCACAGATACGCAGTATTTT. It specifies CASSLALSSTDTQYF.

The CDR3 loop reads CASSYRSGNLPYNEQFF. The CDR3 DNA sequence: TGTGCCAGCAGTTACCGCAGCGGGAACCTACCCTACAATGAGCAGTTCTTC. The chain has TRBV27 and TRBJ2-1, with TRBD2 matching 7 bases. The CDR3 runs to 17 residues. Germline assignment: CDR1 MNHEY and CDR2 SMNVEV (reference sequence). The V and J ends lost 4 bases and 2 bases, in that order; junction bases with no gene match: 11.

This clone came up once. J is TRBJ1-1 and V is TRBV19; 9 positions match TRBD1. CDR3 size: 13 residues. CDR1 is LNHDA, CDR2 SQIVND, per germline (reference sequence). With 5 bases clipped from V and 6 bases from J, the junction kept 4 bases outside the gene matches. This CDR3 is CASSEDRGSEAFF. CDR3 nucleotides: TGTGCCAGTAGTGAGGACAGGGGATCTGAAGCTTTCTTT.

The chain has TRBV5-1 and TRBJ1-1; D call uncertain. V lost 4 bases to trimming and J lost 1 base, with 5 bases between them. Germline CDR1 reads SGHRS; CDR2 reads YFSETQ. This CDR3 region has 12 residues. The CDR3 bases are TGCGCCAGCAGCCGGACGAACACTGAAGCTTTCTTT. This sequence encodes CASSRTNTEAFF.

V gene TRBV28 combines with J gene TRBJ2-2, with TRBD2 matching over 14 bases. Germline CDR1 MDHEN, CDR2 SYDVKM. The V and J ends lost 7 bases and 1 base, in that order; junction bases with no gene match: 8. The CDR3 consists of 18 residues. The CDR3 DNA follows: TGTGCCAGCACCCGGACTAGCGGGAGGCTGGGGAACACCGGGGAGCTGTTTTTT. Its protein is CASTRTSGRLGNTGELFF.

About this clone: Other DNA variants within this sample encode the same CDR3. This rearrangement joins TRBV5-1 to TRBJ1-3, with a weak D call TRBD1 (5 bases). The CDR3 extends over 15 amino acids. The V gene lost 0 bases and the J gene lost 0 bases, with 7 bases spanning the gap. The germline gives CDR1 SGHRS, CDR2 YFSETQ. The CDR3 region has the DNA TGCGCCAGCAGCTTGGCAGGGAACTCTGGAAACACCATATATTTT. This codes for CASSLAGNSGNTIYF.

The V gene is TRBV19, the J gene TRBJ2-1; a possible D gene is TRBD2 (6 bases). CDR3 size: 13 residues. Germline V gives CDR1 LNHDA, CDR2 SQIVND (reference sequence). V shed 3 bases and J shed 13 bases, with 16 bases lying between them. The CDR3 loop reads CASSIPSAGGQFF. The CDR3 DNA follows: TGTGCCAGTAGTATCCCCTCTGCCGGGGGTCAGTTCTTC.

Concerning this clone itself: At one of its ends the junction is not consistent with the germline gene, which may arise from a read error. This sample also contains other DNA sequences that code for the same CDR3. The rearrangement joins TRBV11-3 to TRBJ1-6, with D possibly TRBD1 on 5 matching bases. The CDR3 is 15 amino acids. Per the germline V gene, CDR1 is SGHNT and CDR2 is YENEEA. DNA for the CDR3: TGTGCCAGCAGCCTTCTTCCGGGGGGGAATTCGCCCCTCCACTTT. Amino acid sequence: CASSLLPGGNSPLHF.

This clone was seen a single time. The CDR3 here is CAIRVATNEKLFF. The CDR3 DNA reads TGTGCCATCCGAGTTGCAACTAATGAAAAACTGTTTTTT. The chain couples TRBV10-3 to TRBJ1-4; D is undetermined. This CDR3 region has 13 residues. Germline loops: CDR1 ENHRY, CDR2 SYGVKD. Trimming pared 8 bases from V and 0 bases from J, leaving 7 bases between.